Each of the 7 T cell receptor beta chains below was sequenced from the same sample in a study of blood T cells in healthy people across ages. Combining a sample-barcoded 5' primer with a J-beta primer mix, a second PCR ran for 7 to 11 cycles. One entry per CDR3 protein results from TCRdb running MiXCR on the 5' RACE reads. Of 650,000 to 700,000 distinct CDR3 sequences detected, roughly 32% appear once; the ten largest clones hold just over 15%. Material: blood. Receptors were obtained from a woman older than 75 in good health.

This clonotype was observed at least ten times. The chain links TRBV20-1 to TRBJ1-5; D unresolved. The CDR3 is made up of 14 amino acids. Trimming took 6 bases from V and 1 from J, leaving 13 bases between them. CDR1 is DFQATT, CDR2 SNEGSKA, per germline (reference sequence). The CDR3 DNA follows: TGCAGTGCCCTGGACCCCGCCAGCAATCAGCCCCAGCATTTT. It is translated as CSALDPASNQPQHF.

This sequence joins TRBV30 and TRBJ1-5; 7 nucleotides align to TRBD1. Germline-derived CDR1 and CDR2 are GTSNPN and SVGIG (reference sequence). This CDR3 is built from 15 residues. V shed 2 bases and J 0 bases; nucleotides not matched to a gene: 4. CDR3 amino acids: CAWSKGAYSNQPQHF. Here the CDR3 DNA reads TGTGCCTGGAGTAAGGGGGCGTATAGCAATCAGCCCCAGCATTTT.

CDR3 protein: CSAREGRGFNQPQHF. CDR3 DNA: TGCAGTGCTAGAGAGGGCAGGGGGTTCAATCAGCCCCAGCATTTT. The chain couples TRBV20-1 to TRBJ1-5; 7 bases match TRBD1. V dropped 0 bases and J dropped 3; count of bases not matched to a gene: 5. Germline V gene data show CDR1 as DFQATT and CDR2 as SNEGSKA (reference sequence). The CDR3 runs to 15 residues.

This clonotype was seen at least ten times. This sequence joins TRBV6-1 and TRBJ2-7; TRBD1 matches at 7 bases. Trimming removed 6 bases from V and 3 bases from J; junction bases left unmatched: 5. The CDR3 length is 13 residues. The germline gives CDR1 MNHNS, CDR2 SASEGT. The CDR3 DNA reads TGTGCCAGCAGGGAGACAGGGCTCTACGAGCAGTACTTC. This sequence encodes CASRETGLYEQYF.

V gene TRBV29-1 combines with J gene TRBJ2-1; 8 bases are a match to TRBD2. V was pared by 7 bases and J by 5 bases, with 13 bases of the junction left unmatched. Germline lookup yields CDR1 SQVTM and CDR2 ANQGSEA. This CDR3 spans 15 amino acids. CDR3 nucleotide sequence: TGCAGCGGTGACGCAAGAGCGGGAGTGGACAATGAGCAGTTCTTC. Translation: CSGDARAGVDNEQFF.

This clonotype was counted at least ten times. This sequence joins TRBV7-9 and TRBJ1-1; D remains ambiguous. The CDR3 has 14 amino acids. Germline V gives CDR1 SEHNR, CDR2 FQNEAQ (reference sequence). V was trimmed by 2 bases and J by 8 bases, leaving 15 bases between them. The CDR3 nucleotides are TGTGCCAGCAGCTTAAGCGGAGGGAAACGGGAAGCTTTCTTT. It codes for CASSLSGGKREAFF.

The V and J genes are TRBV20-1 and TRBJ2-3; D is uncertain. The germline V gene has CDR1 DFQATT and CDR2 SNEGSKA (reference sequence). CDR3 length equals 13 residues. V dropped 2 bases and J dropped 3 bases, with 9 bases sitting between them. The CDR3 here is CSARFSATDTQYF. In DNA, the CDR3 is TGCAGTGCTAGATTTTCAGCTACAGATACGCAGTATTTT.